The 28 T cell receptor beta chains reported below all come from one sample, sequenced in a study of tumor-infiltrating lymphocytes in primary liver carcinoma. Unsorted whole blood served as the source of blood RNA, and germline DNA was extracted as well. Synthesis of TCR beta cDNA was carried out from approximately 0.55 ug total RNA with a constant-region primer. What produced the TCR beta libraries was three nested multiplex PCR rounds using slightly modified ARM-PCR. Researchers ran the first two PCR rounds for 10 cycles each with TRBV1-TRBV30 forward primers and a C-beta reverse primer. MiXCR was run by TCRdb on the multiplex PCR reads, yielding one entry per CDR3 protein. The sample carries 300,000 to 350,000 distinct CDR3 sequences, around 60% recorded once. Material for sequencing was peripheral blood. The receptors come from a man aged 35 to 55 with primary liver carcinoma and hepatitis B virus infection.

This clonotype has just a few counts. The V gene is TRBV6-6, the J gene TRBJ2-3, with TRBD2 matching 12 bases. CDR1 is MNHNY and CDR2 is SVGAGI in the germline V gene (reference sequence). The CDR3 length is 19 residues. The ends lost 4 bases at V and 0 bases at J; junction bases unmatched: 11. CDR3 protein: CASSFYGLAGSQSTDTQYF. Here the CDR3 DNA reads TGTGCCAGCAGTTTCTATGGACTAGCGGGGTCCCAAAGCACAGATACGCAGTATTTT.

On this clonotype itself: A clone one base away is much larger, so this may be a read error. The rearrangement uses TRBV12-3 or TRBV12-4 and TRBJ1-5; the match to TRBD1 covers 9 bases. CDR3 length: 13 residues. This CDR3 reads CAGSLDRGKPQHF. CDR3 bases: TGTGCCGGCAGTTTGGACAGGGGAAAGCCCCAGCATTTT.

The chain carries TRBV6-2 or TRBV6-3 and TRBJ2-6, with 9 positions matching TRBD1. This CDR3 region has 16 residues. CDR1 MNHEY and CDR2 SVGEGT come from the germline V gene. Losses at the gene ends were 7 bases for V and 2 bases for J; bases not matched to a gene: 6. In DNA, the CDR3 is TGTGCCAGCAATCGGGACAGGGTGCCTGGGGCCAACGTCCTGACTTTC. Its translation is CASNRDRVPGANVLTF.

With respect to this clonotype: An end of the junction does not agree with germline; a read error may underlie this. V usage is TRBV11-2 and J usage is TRBJ2-7; D remains ambiguous. The CDR3 is 15 amino acids. Germline loops: CDR1 SGHAT, CDR2 FQNNGV. In nucleotides, the CDR3 is TGTGCCAGCAGCTTATACCCACAGAATTACTACGAGCAGTACTTT. It encodes CASSLYPQNYYEQYF. The whole variable domain, filled in from reference TRBV11-2 and TRBJ2-7, reads EAGVAQSPRYKIIEKRQSVAFWCNPISGHATLYWYQQILGQGPKLLIQFQNNGVVDDSQLPKDRFSAERLKGVDSTLKIQPAKLEDSAVYLCASSLYPQNYYEQYFGPGTRLTVT.

This clonotype turned up a few times. The chain carries TRBV6-1 and TRBJ2-7, with D maybe TRBD1 (7 bases). The CDR3 sequence is 14 residues long. Germline assignment: CDR1 MNHNS and CDR2 SASEGT. The V end was cut by 2 bases, the J end by 5 bases, with 13 bases between. As DNA, the CDR3 is TGTGCCAGCAGTGAAAGGAGGGACAGCCACGAGCAGTACTTC. Amino acid sequence: CASSERRDSHEQYF.

Remarks on this clonotype: The junction and the germline gene differ at one end; a read error may be behind it. The chain recombines TRBV6-6 with TRBJ2-7; 7 bases align to TRBD1. The CDR3 is 15 residues long. The germline V gene encodes CDR1 MNHNY and CDR2 SVGAGI (reference sequence). The CDR3 nucleotides read TGTGCCAGCAATTACCTTTCCCGGACAGGCGGAGAGCAGTACTTC. As protein: CASNYLSRTGGEQYF.

In its sample, this clonotype was seen many times. The chain is built from TRBV6-1 and TRBJ1-5; D call uncertain. The CDR3 is 15 residues long. V was cut by 2 bases and J by 2 bases, with 10 bases left in between. CDR1 is MNHNS, CDR2 SASEGT, per germline. Here the CDR3 DNA reads TGTGCCAGCAGTGAAAGCGTGCGGGGCAATCAGCCCCAGCATTTT. It specifies CASSESVRGNQPQHF.

This clonotype was found once. A read error may explain this, as a much larger clone is one base away. The chain joins TRBV28 to TRBJ2-5, with 7 bases lining up with TRBD1. The V and J ends lost 7 bases and 4 bases, in that order; junction bases with no gene match: 12. Germline loops: CDR1 MDHEN, CDR2 SYDVKM. This CDR3 is 15 amino acids long. CDR3 sequence: CASIGDSGLGETQYF. CDR3 sequence (DNA): TGTGCCAGCATCGGGGACAGTGGGCTTGGAGAGACCCAGTACTTC. The whole variable domain, remainder taken from reference TRBV28 and TRBJ2-5, is DVKVTQSSRYLVKRTGEKVFLECVQDMDHENMFWYRQDPGLGLRLIYFSYDVKMKEKGDIPEGYSVSREKKERFSLILESASTNQTSMYLCASIGDSGLGETQYFGPGTRLLVL.

The chain has TRBV12-5 and TRBJ2-1; a weak D match, TRBD1 (5 bases). The CDR3 is 14 residues long. V lost 1 base to trimming and J lost 7 bases, with 11 bases between them. CDR1 and CDR2 from the germline V gene are LGHNT and FRNRAP. The CDR3 sequence: CASGLGQQRNEQFF. As DNA, the CDR3 is TGTGCTAGTGGTTTGGGACAGCAGAGAAATGAGCAGTTCTTC.

Many counts were recorded for this clonotype. This chain joins TRBV4-2 and TRBJ2-6, with D perhaps TRBD1 (6 bases). The V and J ends lost 5 bases and 0 bases respectively, with 11 bases between them. The CDR3 length is 16 residues. Per germline, CDR1 LGHNA and CDR2 YNFKEQ. The CDR3: CASSSGQISGANVLTF. The CDR3 nucleotides are TGTGCCAGCAGCTCGGGACAAATCTCTGGGGCCAACGTCCTGACTTTC.

On this clonotype: The CDR3 does not close with the conserved phenylalanine or tryptophan, likely indicating a read error. The J gene is TRBJ2-2, the V gene TRBV6-5; D perhaps matches TRBD2 (6 bases). Germline CDR1 and CDR2: MNHEY and SVGAGI. CDR3 size: 14 residues. Trimming cost V 6 bases and J 2 bases, with 10 bases left between them. The CDR3, as DNA: TGTGCCAGCAGCTATAGCGGAAACACCGGGGAGCTGTTTTTA. Translating it yields CASSYSGNTGELFL.

Remarks on this clonotype: This clone may be a read error of a much larger clone one base away. The conserved closing phenylalanine or tryptophan is absent in this CDR3, likely reflecting a read error. The chain couples TRBV12-3 or TRBV12-4 to TRBJ2-5, with 9 nucleotides matching TRBD2. The CDR3 sequence is 16 residues long. V shed 6 bases, J shed 5 bases, and the junction held 13 bases outside the gene matches. The CDR3: CASSPSEASGMETQYV. In DNA form, the CDR3 reads TGTGCCAGCAGCCCGTCGGAGGCTAGCGGGATGGAGACCCAGTACGTC.

The genes are TRBV30 and TRBJ2-1; TRBD2 agrees at 10 bases. There are 14 residues in the CDR3. Germline V gene data show CDR1 as GTSNPN and CDR2 as SVGIG (reference sequence). Here the CDR3 reads CVGGSGRATPEQFF. Written as DNA, the CDR3 is TGTGTCGGGGGGAGCGGGAGGGCCACTCCTGAGCAGTTCTTC.

Worth noting for this clonotype: Germline and junction disagree at one end, which may indicate a read error. The chain links TRBV5-1 to TRBJ1-1; 7 positions agree with TRBD1. CDR3 length equals 15 residues. CDR1 is SGHRS, CDR2 YFSETQ, per germline. The CDR3 region is CPSSPTDRDGTEAFF. CDR3 sequence (DNA): TGCCCCAGCAGCCCAACCGACAGGGATGGCACTGAAGCTTTCTTT.

For this clonotype: One end of the junction fails to match germline, which may point to a read error. The rearrangement links TRBV11-1 to TRBJ2-2; tentatively, D is TRBD1 (5 bases). From germline, CDR1 is SGHAT and CDR2 FQDESV (reference sequence). The CDR3 runs 16 residues. CDR3 coding DNA: TGTGCCAGCATCTTAGATGGGGCTTTTAACACCGGGGAGCTGTTTTTT. Residues: CASILDGAFNTGELFF.

This clonotype occurred a few times. The conserved final phenylalanine or tryptophan is absent from the CDR3, which likely points to a read error. This sequence joins TRBV5-6 and TRBJ2-1; D not resolved. This CDR3 spans 12 amino acids. From germline, CDR1 is SGHDT and CDR2 YYEEEE. Trimming left V 4 bases short and J 9 bases short, with 11 bases between. The CDR3 bases are TGTGCCAGCAGCCTCGCAATGGGTGAGCAGTTCTTA. It yields the protein CASSLAMGEQFL.

The chain combines TRBV11-3 with TRBJ2-3; 7 nucleotides line up with TRBD2. This CDR3 is 14 amino acids long. Germline V CDR1 and CDR2: SGHNT, YENEEA. V shed 8 bases and J 3 bases; nucleotides not matched to a gene: 8. The CDR3, as DNA: TGTGCCAGCCGCTCGCGGACTAGTACAGATACGCAGTATTTT. Translating gives CASRSRTSTDTQYF.

Note on this clonotype: This may stem from a read error, because a much larger clone lies one nucleotide away. The chain combines TRBV4-2 with TRBJ2-1, with 7 bases lining up with TRBD2. This CDR3 is built from 15 residues. The V gene's germline CDR1 is LGHNA and CDR2 YNFKEQ. As DNA, the CDR3 is TGTGGCAGCAGCCAAGAGCCCCGGACTAGTAATGAGCAGTTCTTC. Translated: CGSSQEPRTSNEQFF.

To note about this clonotype: A much larger clone differs from this one at a single base, so this may be a read error. The chain joins TRBV6-2 or TRBV6-3 to TRBJ1-1; no firm D call. Germline V gene sequence: CDR1 MNHEY, CDR2 SVGEGT. This CDR3 is built from 12 residues. Trimming stripped 11 bases from V and 6 bases from J, with 16 bases between. In nucleotides, the CDR3 is TGTGCCGGCACAAGTCCGGAGCCTGAAGCTTTCTTT. Translation: CAGTSPEPEAFF.

The rearrangement joins TRBV6-2 or TRBV6-3 to TRBJ2-1, with 7 bases identical to TRBD2. The CDR3 contains 17 residues. CDR1 is MNHEY and CDR2 is SVGEGT in the germline V gene. V was clipped by 2 bases and J by 1 base; unmatched bases: 8. As DNA, the CDR3 is TGTGCCAGCAGTTACAAAACTATCGGGAGGTCCTACAATGAGCAGTTCTTC. It codes for CASSYKTIGRSYNEQFF.

The V and J genes are TRBV6-2 or TRBV6-3 and TRBJ1-5; weak D call: TRBD1 (5 bases). V gave up 2 bases and J gave up 0 bases, with 14 bases separating them. Germline V lookup: CDR1 MNHEY, CDR2 SVGEGT. The CDR3 has 17 amino acids. The CDR3 bases are TGTGCCAGCAGTTACCCCCGGGACGGCTATAGCAATCAGCCCCAGCATTTT. This translates into CASSYPRDGYSNQPQHF.

As regards this clonotype: Relative to the germline gene, one junction end is altered; a read error may explain this. The CDR3 sequence: CASLFGENTVELFF. The CDR3 DNA reads as TGTGCCAGTTTATTCGGAGAGAACACCGTGGAGCTGTTTTTT. This rearrangement joins TRBV2 to TRBJ2-2; D not resolved. Looked up from germline, CDR1 is SNHLY and CDR2 is FYNNEI. The CDR3 extends over 14 amino acids.

A word on this clonotype: With a much larger clone just one base away, this may be a read error. The rearrangement joins TRBV11-2 to TRBJ2-5, with D possibly matching TRBD2 (5 bases). Trimming took 5 bases from V and 7 from J, leaving 11 bases between them. There are 12 residues in the CDR3. The V gene's germline CDR1 is SGHAT and CDR2 FQNNGV. The CDR3 loop is CASSQDRGTQYF. CDR3 nucleotides: TGTGCCAGCAGCCAAGATCGGGGGACCCAGTACTTC.

Turning to this clonotype: The junction departs from germline at one end; a sequencing error may be responsible. This chain connects TRBV11-2 to TRBJ2-1, with no clear D. This CDR3 comprises 16 residues. Germline values: CDR1 SGHAT, CDR2 FQNNGV. The CDR3 is CTSSSDSLRPYNEQFF. The DNA for the CDR3 is TGTACCAGCAGCTCAGATTCCCTAAGACCCTACAATGAGCAGTTCTTC.

This chain joins TRBV7-9 and TRBJ2-7; D may correspond to TRBD1 or TRBD2 (6 bases each). Germline loops: CDR1 SEHNR, CDR2 FQNEAQ (reference sequence). The CDR3 is made up of 12 amino acids. V was trimmed by 6 bases and J by 6 bases, leaving 12 bases between them. CDR3 amino acids: CASSSQGLEQYF. CDR3 coding DNA: TGTGCCAGCAGTTCACAGGGACTCGAGCAGTACTTC.

As to this clonotype: An end of the junction differs from the germline gene, which may be a read error. This sequence joins TRBV6-5 and TRBJ2-4; D is undetermined. Per the germline V gene, CDR1 is MNHEY and CDR2 is SVGAGI. The length of the CDR3 is 13 residues. CDR3 nucleotides: TGTGCCAACAGTCTGACTGGGTTCGACATTCAGTACTTC. Protein product: CANSLTGFDIQYF.

This clonotype was detected only a few times. A much larger clone is a single base away; this may be a read error. The V and J genes are TRBV12-3 or TRBV12-4 and TRBJ1-1; TRBD1 might be the D (6 bases). Trimming stripped 6 bases from V and 7 bases from J, with 18 bases between. This CDR3 has 14 amino acids. CDR3 DNA: TGTGCCAGCAGGAAAAAACAGGGTGGCATTGAAGCTTTCTTT. This translates into CASRKKQGGIEAFF.

A word on this clonotype: The junction differs from germline at one of its ends, possibly a read error. The V and J genes are TRBV6-6 and TRBJ1-1; D is undetermined. Germline V gene sequence: CDR1 MNHNY, CDR2 SVGAGI (reference sequence). The CDR3 totals 14 residues. The CDR3 DNA sequence: TGTGCCAGCAGTTACCTGGACCGGTACACTGAAGTTTTCTTT. Protein product: CASSYLDRYTEVFF.